Sequencing of this T cell receptor beta chain was carried out in a study of preoperative IRX-2 immunotherapy in early breast cancer. Trimming cost V 4 bases and J 4 bases; bases outside gene matches: 11. The germline CDR1 and CDR2 sequences are SGHKS and YYEKEE (reference sequence). The CDR3 runs 16 residues. The method was immunoSEQ multiplex PCR; TCRdb's version includes in-frame clones alone and lacks a portion of them. The table records 30,000 to 35,000 clones, 90% to 95% of them present only once. Specified treatment: preoperative locoregional IRX-2 cytokine immunotherapy. Patients received preoperative, locoregional IRX-2 cytokine immunotherapy in a phase Ib study.

The clonotype originates from a human donor with breast cancer. The chain carries TRBV5-5 and TRBJ2-1, with TRBD2 matching over 7 bases. This material was acquired from a patient treated with IRX-2 immunotherapy. The CDR3 loop is CASSQITGRGYNEQFF. CDR3 coding DNA: TGTGCCAGCAGCCAGATAACTGGGAGGGGATACAATGAGCAGTTCTTC. The whole variable domain, filled in from reference TRBV5-5 and TRBJ2-1, reads DAGVTQSPTHLIKTRGQQVTLRCSPISGHKSVSWYQQVLGQGPQFIFQYYEKEERGRGNFPDRFSARQFPNYSSELNVNALLLGDSALYLCASSQITGRGYNEQFFGPGTRLTVL.